This TCR beta chain was retrieved from a study of vaccination and CD4 T cells after COVID-19 (dated by TCRdb to 2022 to 2024). For context, the study as a whole: Convalescent patients had a positive SARS-CoV-2 result on nasal swab PCR, and of these patients, 8 or 9 had mild disease and one had severe disease. Six males and four females were included in the convalescent cohort, with two Hispanic individuals, seven Caucasians, two Asians and one multiracial person represented. Each participant got two doses of either the Pfizer-BioNTech BNT162b2 vaccine (n=8) or the Moderna mRNA-1273 vaccine (n=2). Control cultures used a CEFX viral epitope pool as positive control, an HIV-1 Nef peptide pool as negative control, or no peptide. Post-COVID blood samples from convalescent patients were collected a median of roughly 100 days after diagnosis, with a range of about 30 to 170 days. The spike-specific CD4+ TCR repertoire was compared before and after mRNA vaccination in ten to eleven COVID-19 convalescent patients and a handful of infection-naive healthy vaccine recipients. Post-vaccine blood samples were taken a median of about 70 days after the second vaccine dose, with a range of about 14 to 241 days. For stimulating the cultures, overlapping spike peptide pools were used, derived from SARS-CoV-2 as well as from the common cold coronaviruses HCoV-NL63, HCoV-OC43 and HCoV-229E. The paper's findings and limits, for the study overall: Of the vaccine-specific clones found in convalescent patients, nearly all (304 of 307) were mono-reactive for SARS-CoV-2 spike instead of being cross-reactive with common cold coronaviruses. An increase in the median number of SARS-CoV-2-reactive clonotypes from approximately 20 after infection to 35 to 40 after vaccination was observed, but the change was not found to be significant. The study included relatively few convalescent patients and did not analyze early timepoints after natural infection. In convalescent patients, a median approximately 90% of post-vaccine SARS-CoV-2-reactive clones were detected only after vaccination, suggesting vaccine-specific priming.

This clonotype was recorded a few times. The antigen it recognizes is unknown. No much larger clonotype is one base removed from it; base qualities were not supplied. The germline V gene gives CDR1 as MNHEY and CDR2 as SVGAGI. The CDR3, cysteine through phenylalanine, is 13 amino acids long. Only CDR3 DNA is held: 39 bases, read in frame from base 1. V is cut by 2 bases and J by 2 bases, and the space between the germline ends is 6 bases. Per the publication, the treatment or condition label means: approximately 9-day PBMC culture with coronavirus spike peptide pools or control peptides (ViraFEST assay). The ViraFEST assay, used in the study, expanded antigen-specific T cells with peptide pools and then identified the expanded clonotypes through TCR sequencing. Positive SARS-CoV-2 PCR tests in the convalescent patients dated from March to December 2020, before Alpha, Beta and Delta variants emerged in the United States. PBMCs were cultured at a few million per well in IMDM supplemented with roughly 5% human AB serum and 8.5 to 10 IU/ml IL-2, with about 11 ug/ml peptide pools added. On days 3 and 7, half of the culture medium was replaced with fresh IL-2-containing medium. After around 10 days of culture, CD4+ T cells were isolated by negative selection with the EasySep CD4+ T cell isolation kit. PBMCs were separated from whole blood using Ficoll-Paque Plus gradient centrifugation and then either used fresh or cryopreserved at -140C. In general, triplicate wells were set up for every culture condition.

Libraries were made using PCR. DNA from cultured CD4+ T cells underwent TCR sequencing with the Oncomine TCR Beta short-read assay at the Johns Hopkins FTIC core. The QIAamp micro DNA kit was used to extract genomic DNA from the cultured CD4+ T cells. Oncomine TCR Beta libraries made from cultured CD4+ T cells were pooled using unique dual indexes and sequenced on an Illumina iSeq 100. Per the authors' processing: Non-productive sequences were removed, and CDR3s not starting with C, not ending with F or W, or shorter than 7 amino acids were discarded. Antigen-specific clonotypes were identified with the MANAFEST web application by comparing peptide-stimulated wells with reference and other culture wells. For a clone to be called positive, the clone needed an FDR below 0.05, an odds ratio above 5, and a productive frequency above 0.1% in at least two of three replicate wells. Cross-reactive clonotypes were defined as significantly expanded in both SARS-CoV-2 spike wells and at least one common cold coronavirus spike condition. CDR3 homology was assessed with Levenshtein distances (stringdist) and unrooted phylogenetic trees (ape) in R version 3.6.1. TCRdb reran the public reads through fastp at Q25 and MiXCR, keeping productive beta chains. When rows share a CDR3 protein, they turn into one entry using the most common DNA and genes. What appears here as the V and J calls and clone size reflects TCRdb's work, not the paper's. A total of about 7,400 distinct CDR3 sequences appear in this sample, around 62% of them only once. In total, the top ten clones hold 18% of the sample.

This TCR derives from a human donor who had recovered from COVID-19. Sequencing was done on a sample of CD4+ T cells from blood, cultured in vitro. The chain links TRBV6-5 with TRBJ1-2; the D segment cannot be called with confidence. The base sequence is TGTGCCAGCAGTTACGACCGCAACTATGGCTACACCTTC. Its amino acids are CASSYDRNYGYTF.